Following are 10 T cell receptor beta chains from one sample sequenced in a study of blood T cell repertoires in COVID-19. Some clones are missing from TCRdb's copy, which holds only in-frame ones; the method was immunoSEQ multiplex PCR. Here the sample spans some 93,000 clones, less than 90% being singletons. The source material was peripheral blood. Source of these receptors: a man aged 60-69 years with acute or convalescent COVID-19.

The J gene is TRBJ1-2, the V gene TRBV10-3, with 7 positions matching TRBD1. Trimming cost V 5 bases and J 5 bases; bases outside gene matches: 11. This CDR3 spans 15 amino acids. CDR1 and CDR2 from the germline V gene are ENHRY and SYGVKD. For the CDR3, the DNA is TGTGCCATCAGTTCAAACCGGGACAGCCTATATGGCTACACCTTC. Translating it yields CAISSNRDSLYGYTF.

CDR3 DNA sequence: TGCGCCAGCAGCTCCCCCAGGCTAGCGGGTTCCTACAATGAGCAGTTCTTC. Its translation: CASSSPRLAGSYNEQFF. This sequence joins TRBV5-1 and TRBJ2-1, with 8 bases matching TRBD2. Germline V gene lookup returns CDR1 SGHRS and CDR2 YFSETQ. Trimming took 3 bases from V and 1 from J; bases not matched to a gene: 9. CDR3 length: 17 residues.

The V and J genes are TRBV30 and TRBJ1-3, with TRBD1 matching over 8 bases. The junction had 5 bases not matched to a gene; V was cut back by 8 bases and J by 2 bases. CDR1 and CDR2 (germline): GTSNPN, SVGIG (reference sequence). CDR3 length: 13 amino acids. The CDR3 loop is CATQGAAGNTIYF. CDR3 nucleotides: TGTGCCACCCAGGGGGCGGCTGGAAACACCATATATTTT.

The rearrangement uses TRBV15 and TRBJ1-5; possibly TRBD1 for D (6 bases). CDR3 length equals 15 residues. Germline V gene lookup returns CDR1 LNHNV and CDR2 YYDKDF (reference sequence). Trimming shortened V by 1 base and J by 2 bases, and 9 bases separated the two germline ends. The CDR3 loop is CATSRGAGGNQPQHF. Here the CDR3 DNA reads TGTGCCACCAGCAGAGGAGCAGGGGGCAATCAGCCCCAGCATTTT.

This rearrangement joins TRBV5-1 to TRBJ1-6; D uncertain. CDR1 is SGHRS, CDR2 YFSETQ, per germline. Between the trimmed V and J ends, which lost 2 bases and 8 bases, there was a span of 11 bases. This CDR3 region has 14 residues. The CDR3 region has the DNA TGCGCCAGCAGCTTTGCCGGGGTGGATTCACCCCTCCACTTT. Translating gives CASSFAGVDSPLHF.

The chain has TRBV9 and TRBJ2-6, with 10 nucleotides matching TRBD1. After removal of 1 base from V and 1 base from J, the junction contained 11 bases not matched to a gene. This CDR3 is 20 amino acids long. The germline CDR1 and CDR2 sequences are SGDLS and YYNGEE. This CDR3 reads CASSVFSGGTGASGANVLTF. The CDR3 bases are TGTGCCAGCAGCGTATTCAGTGGAGGGACAGGGGCGTCTGGGGCCAACGTCCTGACTTTC.

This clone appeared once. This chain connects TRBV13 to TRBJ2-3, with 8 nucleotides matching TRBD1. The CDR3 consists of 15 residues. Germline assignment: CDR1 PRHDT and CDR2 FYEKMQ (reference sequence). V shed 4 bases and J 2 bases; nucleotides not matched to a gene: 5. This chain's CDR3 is CASSYGTGNTDTQYF. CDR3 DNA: TGTGCCAGCAGCTACGGGACAGGTAACACAGATACGCAGTATTTT.

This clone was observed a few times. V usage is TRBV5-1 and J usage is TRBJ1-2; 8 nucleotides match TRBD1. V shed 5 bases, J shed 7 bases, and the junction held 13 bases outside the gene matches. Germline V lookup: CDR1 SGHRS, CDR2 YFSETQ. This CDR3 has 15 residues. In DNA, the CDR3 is TGCGCCAGCAGGGTGGGACAGGTGGCCCCTTCTGGCTACACCTTC. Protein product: CASRVGQVAPSGYTF. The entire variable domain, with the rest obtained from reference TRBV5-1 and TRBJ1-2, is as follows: KAGVTQTPRYLIKTRGQQVTLSCSPISGHRSVSWYQQTPGQGLQFLFEYFSETQRNKGNFPGRFSGRQFSNSRSEMNVSTLELGDSALYLCASRVGQVAPSGYTFGSGTRLTVV.

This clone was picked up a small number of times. Here the CDR3 DNA reads TGTGCCAGTAGTATAGATTGGGAGATGGGAGGCTACACCTTC. Its protein product is CASSIDWEMGGYTF. V usage is TRBV19 and J usage is TRBJ1-2; the D is unclear. This CDR3 has 14 residues. V lost 0 bases, J lost 8 bases, and 13 bases lay in between. Germline CDR1 is LNHDA and CDR2 is SQIVND (reference sequence).

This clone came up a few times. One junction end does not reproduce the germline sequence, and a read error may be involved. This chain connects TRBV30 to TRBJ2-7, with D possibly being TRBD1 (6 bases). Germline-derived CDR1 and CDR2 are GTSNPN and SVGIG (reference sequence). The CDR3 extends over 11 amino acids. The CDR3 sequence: CAWSTGTLETF. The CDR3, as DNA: TGTGCCTGGAGTACAGGGACCCTAGAAACCTTC.